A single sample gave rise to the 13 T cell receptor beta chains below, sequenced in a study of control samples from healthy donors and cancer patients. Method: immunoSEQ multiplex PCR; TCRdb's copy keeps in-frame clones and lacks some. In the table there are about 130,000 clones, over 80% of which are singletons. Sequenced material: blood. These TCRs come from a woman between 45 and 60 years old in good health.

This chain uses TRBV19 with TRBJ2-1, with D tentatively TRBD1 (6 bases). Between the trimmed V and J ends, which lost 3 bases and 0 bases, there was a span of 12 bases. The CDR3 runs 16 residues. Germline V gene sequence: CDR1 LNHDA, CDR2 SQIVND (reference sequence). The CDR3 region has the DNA TGTGCCAGTAGTATTGGACAGACCAGCTCCTACAATGAGCAGTTCTTC. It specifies CASSIGQTSSYNEQFF.

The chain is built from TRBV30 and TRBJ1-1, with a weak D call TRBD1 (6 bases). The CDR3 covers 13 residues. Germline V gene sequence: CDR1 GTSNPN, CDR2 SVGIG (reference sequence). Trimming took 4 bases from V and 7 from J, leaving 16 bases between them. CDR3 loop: CAWNIQGLNEAFF. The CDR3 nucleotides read TGTGCCTGGAATATACAGGGATTGAATGAAGCTTTCTTT.

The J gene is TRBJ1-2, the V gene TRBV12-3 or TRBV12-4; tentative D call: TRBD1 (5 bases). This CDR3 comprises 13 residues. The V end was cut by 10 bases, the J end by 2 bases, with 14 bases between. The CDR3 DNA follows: TGTGCCACCCACGACAGCGCCAACTATGGCTACACCTTC. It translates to CATHDSANYGYTF.

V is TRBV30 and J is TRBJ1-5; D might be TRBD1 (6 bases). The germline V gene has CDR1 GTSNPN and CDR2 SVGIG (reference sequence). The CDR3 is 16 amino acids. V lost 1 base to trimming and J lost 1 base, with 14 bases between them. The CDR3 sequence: CAWSAETGRSNQPQHF. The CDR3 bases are TGTGCCTGGAGTGCAGAAACAGGGAGAAGCAATCAGCCCCAGCATTTT.

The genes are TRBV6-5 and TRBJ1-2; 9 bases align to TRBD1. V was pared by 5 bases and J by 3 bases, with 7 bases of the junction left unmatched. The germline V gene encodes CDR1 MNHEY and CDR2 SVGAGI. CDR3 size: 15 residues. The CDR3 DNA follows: TGTGCCAGCAGTAACCGGGACAGGGTTCACTATGGCTACACCTTC. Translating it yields CASSNRDRVHYGYTF.

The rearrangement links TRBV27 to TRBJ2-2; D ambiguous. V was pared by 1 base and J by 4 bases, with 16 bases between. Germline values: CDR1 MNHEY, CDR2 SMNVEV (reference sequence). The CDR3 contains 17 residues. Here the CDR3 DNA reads TGTGCCAGCAGTTTATTACGCGTGGATAGGAGCACCGGGGAGCTGTTTTTT. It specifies CASSLLRVDRSTGELFF.

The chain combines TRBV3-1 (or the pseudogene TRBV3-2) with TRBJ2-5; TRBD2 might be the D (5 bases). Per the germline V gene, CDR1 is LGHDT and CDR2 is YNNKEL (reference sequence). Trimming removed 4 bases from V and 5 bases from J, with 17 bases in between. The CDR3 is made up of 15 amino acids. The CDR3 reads CASSPRTVRVETQYF. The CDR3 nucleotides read TGTGCCAGCAGCCCTCGGACTGTACGAGTGGAGACCCAGTACTTC.

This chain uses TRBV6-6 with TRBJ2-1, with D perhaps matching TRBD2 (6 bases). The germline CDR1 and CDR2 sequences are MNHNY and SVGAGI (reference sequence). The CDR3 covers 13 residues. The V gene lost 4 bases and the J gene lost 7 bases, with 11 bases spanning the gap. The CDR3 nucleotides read TGTGCCAGCAGTTGGGACTTGAGAAATGAGCAGTTCTTC. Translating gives CASSWDLRNEQFF.

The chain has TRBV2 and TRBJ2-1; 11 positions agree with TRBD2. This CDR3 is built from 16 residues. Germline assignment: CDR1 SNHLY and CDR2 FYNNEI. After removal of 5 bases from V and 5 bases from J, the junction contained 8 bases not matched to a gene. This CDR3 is CASSRSGRAINNEQFF. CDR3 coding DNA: TGTGCCAGCAGTCGTAGCGGGAGGGCCATCAACAATGAGCAGTTCTTC.

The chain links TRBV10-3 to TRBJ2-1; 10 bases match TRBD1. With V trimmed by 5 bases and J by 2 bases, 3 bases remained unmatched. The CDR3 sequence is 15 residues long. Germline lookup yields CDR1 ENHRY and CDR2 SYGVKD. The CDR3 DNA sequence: TGTGCCATCAGTAAGGGACAGGGGACCTACAATGAGCAGTTCTTC. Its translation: CAISKGQGTYNEQFF.

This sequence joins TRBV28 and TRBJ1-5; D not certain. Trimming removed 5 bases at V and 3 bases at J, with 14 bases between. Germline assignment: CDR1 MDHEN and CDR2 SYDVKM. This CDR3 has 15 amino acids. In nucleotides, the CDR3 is TGTGCCAGCAGTCGGACGGAGGGTTACAATCAGCCCCAGCATTTT. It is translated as CASSRTEGYNQPQHF.

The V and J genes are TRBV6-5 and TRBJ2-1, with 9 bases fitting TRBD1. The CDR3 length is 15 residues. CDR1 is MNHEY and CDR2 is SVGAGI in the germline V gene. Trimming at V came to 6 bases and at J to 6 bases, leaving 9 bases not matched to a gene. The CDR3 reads CASSLNRGRRNEQFF. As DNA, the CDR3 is TGTGCCAGCAGCCTGAACAGGGGGCGACGCAATGAGCAGTTCTTC.

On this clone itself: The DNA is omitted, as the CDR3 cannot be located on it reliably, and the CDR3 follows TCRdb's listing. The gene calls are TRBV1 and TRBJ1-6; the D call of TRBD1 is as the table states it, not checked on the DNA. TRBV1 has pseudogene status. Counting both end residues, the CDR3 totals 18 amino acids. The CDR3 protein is CTSSQVAGGAHGNSPLHF.